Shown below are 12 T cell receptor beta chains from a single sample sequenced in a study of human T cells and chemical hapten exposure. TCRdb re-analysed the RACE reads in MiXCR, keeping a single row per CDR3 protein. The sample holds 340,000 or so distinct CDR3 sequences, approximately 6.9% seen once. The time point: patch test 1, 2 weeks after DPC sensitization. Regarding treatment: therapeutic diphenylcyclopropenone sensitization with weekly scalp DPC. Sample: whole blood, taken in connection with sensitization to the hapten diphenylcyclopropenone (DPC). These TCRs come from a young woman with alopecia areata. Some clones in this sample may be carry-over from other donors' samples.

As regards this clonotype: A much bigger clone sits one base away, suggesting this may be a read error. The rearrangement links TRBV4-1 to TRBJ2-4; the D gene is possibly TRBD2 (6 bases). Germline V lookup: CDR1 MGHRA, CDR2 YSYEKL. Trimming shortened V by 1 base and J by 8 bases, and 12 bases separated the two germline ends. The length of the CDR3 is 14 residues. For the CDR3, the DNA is TGCGCCAGCAGCCAAGGGCGGGGTATGGACATTCAGTACTTC. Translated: CASSQGRGMDIQYF.

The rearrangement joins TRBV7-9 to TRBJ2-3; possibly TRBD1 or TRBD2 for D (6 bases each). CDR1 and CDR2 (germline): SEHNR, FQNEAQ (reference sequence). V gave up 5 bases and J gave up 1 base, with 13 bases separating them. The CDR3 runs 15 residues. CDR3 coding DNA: TGTGCCAGCAGCCCCGGGGGCTGGGGCACAGATACGCAGTATTTT. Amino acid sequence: CASSPGGWGTDTQYF. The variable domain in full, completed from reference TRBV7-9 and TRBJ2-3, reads DTGVSQNPRHKITKRGQNVTFRCDPISEHNRLYWYRQTLGQGPEFLTYFQNEAQLEKSRLLSDRFSAERPKGSFSTLEIQRTEQGDSAMYLCASSPGGWGTDTQYFGPGTRLTVL.

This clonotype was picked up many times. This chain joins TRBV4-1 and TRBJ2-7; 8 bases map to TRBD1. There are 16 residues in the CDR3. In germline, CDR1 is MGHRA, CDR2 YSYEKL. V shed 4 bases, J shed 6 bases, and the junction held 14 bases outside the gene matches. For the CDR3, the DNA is TGCGCCAGCAGCCCCTATTCTACCAGGGGGCAGGGCGAGCAGTACTTC. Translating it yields CASSPYSTRGQGEQYF.

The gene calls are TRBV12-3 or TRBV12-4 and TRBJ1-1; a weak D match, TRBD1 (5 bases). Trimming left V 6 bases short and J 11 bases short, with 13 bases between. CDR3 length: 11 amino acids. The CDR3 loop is CASRSGGSAFF. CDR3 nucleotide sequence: TGTGCCAGCAGGTCGGGGGGGAGCGCTTTCTTT.

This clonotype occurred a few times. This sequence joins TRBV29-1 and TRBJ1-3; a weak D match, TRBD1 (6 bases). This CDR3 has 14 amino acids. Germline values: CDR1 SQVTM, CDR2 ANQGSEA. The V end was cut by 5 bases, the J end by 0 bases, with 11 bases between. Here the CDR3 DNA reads TGCAGCGTTCAACAGGGCTCCTCTGGAAACACCATATATTTT. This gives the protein CSVQQGSSGNTIYF. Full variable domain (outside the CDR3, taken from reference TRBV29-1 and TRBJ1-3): SAVISQKPSRDICQRGTSLTIQCQVDSQVTMMFWYRQQPGQSLTLIATANQGSEATYESGFVIDKFPISRPNLTFSTLTVSNMSPEDSSIYLCSVQQGSSGNTIYFGEGSWLTVV.

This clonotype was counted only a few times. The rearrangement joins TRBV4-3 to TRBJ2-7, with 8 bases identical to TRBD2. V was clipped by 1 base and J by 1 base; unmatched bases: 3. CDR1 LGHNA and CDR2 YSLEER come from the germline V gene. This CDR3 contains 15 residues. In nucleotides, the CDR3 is TGCGCCAGCAGCCAAGTACTAGCGGATTCCTACGAGCAGTACTTC. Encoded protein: CASSQVLADSYEQYF.

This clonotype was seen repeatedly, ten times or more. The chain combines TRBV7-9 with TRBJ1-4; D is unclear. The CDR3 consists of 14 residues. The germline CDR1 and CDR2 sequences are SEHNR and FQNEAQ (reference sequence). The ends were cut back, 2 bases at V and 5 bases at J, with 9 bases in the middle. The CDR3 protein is CASSLFGRNEKLFF. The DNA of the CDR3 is TGTGCCAGCAGCTTATTTGGGAGGAATGAAAAACTGTTTTTT.

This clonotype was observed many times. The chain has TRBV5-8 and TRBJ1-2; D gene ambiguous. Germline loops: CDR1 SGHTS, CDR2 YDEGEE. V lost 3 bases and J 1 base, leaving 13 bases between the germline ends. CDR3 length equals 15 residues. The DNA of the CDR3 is TGTGCCAGCAGCTCACCGGGTTCGAGTAACTATGGCTACACCTTC. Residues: CASSSPGSSNYGYTF.

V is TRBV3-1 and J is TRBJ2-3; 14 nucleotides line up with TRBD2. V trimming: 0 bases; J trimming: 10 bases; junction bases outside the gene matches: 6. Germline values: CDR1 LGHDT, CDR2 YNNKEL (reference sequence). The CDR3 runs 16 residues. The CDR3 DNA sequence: TGTGCCAGCAGCCAAGAGCGGACTAGCGGGGGGAATCCGCAGTATTTT. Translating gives CASSQERTSGGNPQYF.

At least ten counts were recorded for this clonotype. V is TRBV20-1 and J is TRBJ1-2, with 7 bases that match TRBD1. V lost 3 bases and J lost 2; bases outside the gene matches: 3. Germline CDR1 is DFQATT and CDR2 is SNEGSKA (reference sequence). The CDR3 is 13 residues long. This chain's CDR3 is CSASPTGNYGYTF. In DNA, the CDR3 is TGCAGTGCTAGCCCGACAGGGAACTATGGCTACACCTTC.

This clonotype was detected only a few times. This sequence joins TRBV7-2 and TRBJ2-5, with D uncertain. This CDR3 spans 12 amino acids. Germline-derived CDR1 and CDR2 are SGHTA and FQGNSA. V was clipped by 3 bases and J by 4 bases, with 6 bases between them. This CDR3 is CASSFVAETQYF. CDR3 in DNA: TGTGCCAGCAGCTTCGTAGCAGAGACCCAGTACTTC. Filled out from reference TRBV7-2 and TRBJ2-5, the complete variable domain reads GAGVSQSPSNKVTEKGKDVELRCDPISGHTALYWYRQSLGQGLEFLIYFQGNSAPDKSGLPSDRFSAERTGGSVSTLTIQRTQQEDSAVYLCASSFVAETQYFGPGTRLLVL.

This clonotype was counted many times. The CDR3 DNA follows: TGTGCCATCAGCCGGGGATACAATGAGCAGTTCTTC. Translating it yields CAISRGYNEQFF. This chain joins TRBV10-3 and TRBJ2-1, with D perhaps matching TRBD2 (5 bases). Germline V gene lookup returns CDR1 ENHRY and CDR2 SYGVKD. CDR3 length: 12 amino acids. V was shortened by 6 bases and J by 4 bases, with 7 bases between the two germline ends.